The clone carrying this TCR beta chain turned up a few times. The antigen is not known. The source of the sample is a study of blood T cells in healthy people across ages. Study-wide results and limits: Naive T cell percentage showed a strong correlation with TCR beta diversity. Diversity estimates from one million T cells were considered underestimates.

Aged roughly 6 to 90, donors were systemically healthy Caucasians from Russia. A second about 6 to 12 cycle PCR used barcoded and J-beta primers. The template-switch adaptor was a 5' adaptor with 12 random nucleotides. It tagged each cDNA molecule. TCRdb re-analysed the 5' RACE reads in MiXCR, keeping a single row per CDR3 protein. The data hold 1 million or so distinct CDR3 sequences, with under 55% observed a single time. This CDR3 is built from 19 residues. The V and J ends lost 4 bases and 0 bases, in that order; junction bases with no gene match: 13. Germline-derived CDR1 and CDR2 are SEHNR and FQNEAQ (reference sequence).

The chain combines TRBV7-9 with TRBJ2-7; 12 nucleotides align to TRBD2. Sequenced material: blood. This clonotype originated in a woman in her sixties or seventies in good health. This CDR3 reads CASSSTTSGGGLSSYEQYF. The CDR3, as DNA: TGTGCCAGCAGCTCGACGACTAGCGGGGGAGGCCTAAGCTCCTACGAGCAGTACTTC.